These 24 T cell receptor beta chains share one sample of origin, sequenced in a study of blood T cell repertoires in COVID-19. TCRdb keeps only in-frame clones here, not all; method: immunoSEQ multiplex PCR. The repertoire consists of roughly 250,000 clones, with approximately 84% occurring once and the leading ten covering around 14%. Sequenced material: peripheral blood. Receptors originate from a person in their 70s with COVID-19, enrolled during active disease.

V gene TRBV3-1 (or the pseudogene TRBV3-2) combines with J gene TRBJ2-7; a possible D gene is TRBD2 (5 bases). The germline V gene has CDR1 LGHDT and CDR2 YNNKEL (reference sequence). The CDR3 totals 16 residues. V was clipped by 4 bases and J by 0 bases, with 16 bases between them. The CDR3 loop is CASSPPGFGSSYEQYF. The CDR3 bases are TGTGCCAGCAGCCCCCCGGGATTTGGTAGCTCCTACGAGCAGTACTTC.

The chain employs TRBV9 and TRBJ2-7; TRBD1 matches at 10 bases. CDR3 size: 14 residues. The germline CDR1 and CDR2 sequences are SGDLS and YYNGEE. The J segment lost 2 bases and the V segment lost 4 bases, leaving 3 bases of the junction unmatched. The CDR3: CASSLDRGTYEQYF. The CDR3 region has the DNA TGTGCCAGCAGCTTGGACAGGGGGACCTACGAGCAGTACTTC.

The V gene is TRBV19, the J gene TRBJ1-5, with 9 nucleotides matching TRBD1. The CDR3 spans 15 residues. Germline lookup yields CDR1 LNHDA and CDR2 SQIVND (reference sequence). V lost 4 bases to trimming and J lost 4 bases; unmatched junction nucleotides: 5. The CDR3 loop reads CASSRGQGGNQPQHF. The CDR3 DNA reads as TGTGCCAGTAGTAGGGGACAGGGAGGAAATCAGCCCCAGCATTTT.

J is TRBJ2-5 and V is TRBV3-1 (or the pseudogene TRBV3-2), with D perhaps matching TRBD2 (5 bases). The CDR3 has 14 residues. Deletions cut 2 bases from V and 3 bases from J, with 10 bases between. Germline CDR1 and CDR2: LGHDT and YNNKEL (reference sequence). The CDR3 is CASSQIGVEETQYF. In DNA, the CDR3 is TGTGCCAGCAGCCAAATCGGGGTGGAAGAGACCCAGTACTTC.

V usage is TRBV6-5 and J usage is TRBJ2-2, with 7 nucleotides matching TRBD2. This CDR3 comprises 15 residues. Germline V gene data show CDR1 as MNHEY and CDR2 as SVGAGI. V gave up 8 bases and J gave up 5 bases; unmatched junction bases: 11. The chain's CDR3 is CASRRGRVFTGELFF. In DNA, the CDR3 is TGTGCCAGCCGACGGGGGAGGGTCTTTACCGGGGAGCTGTTTTTT.

This sequence joins TRBV7-2 and TRBJ2-6; possibly TRBD2 for D (5 bases). The V and J ends lost 1 base and 0 bases respectively, with 7 bases between them. Per the germline V gene, CDR1 is SGHTA and CDR2 is FQGNSA. The CDR3 length is 16 residues. CDR3 residues: CASSLGGFSGANVLTF. The CDR3 coding sequence is TGTGCCAGCAGCTTAGGCGGGTTCTCTGGGGCCAACGTCCTGACTTTC. Together with reference TRBV7-2 and TRBJ2-6, the CDR3 gives the full variable domain: GAGVSQSPSNKVTEKGKDVELRCDPISGHTALYWYRQSLGQGLEFLIYFQGNSAPDKSGLPSDRFSAERTGGSVSTLTIQRTQQEDSAVYLCASSLGGFSGANVLTFGAGSRLTVL.

This clone has just one count. The rearrangement uses TRBV19 and TRBJ1-1; D gene ambiguous. The V end was cut by 3 bases, the J end by 0 bases, with 5 bases between. Germline CDR1 and CDR2: LNHDA and SQIVND (reference sequence). The CDR3 has 13 amino acids. CDR3 sequence (DNA): TGTGCCAGTAGTATGGCCGTGAACACTGAAGCTTTCTTT. Its protein is CASSMAVNTEAFF.

This chain uses TRBV7-2 with TRBJ1-1, with 8 bases identical to TRBD1. V lost 4 bases and J lost 4; bases outside the gene matches: 2. Germline V gives CDR1 SGHTA, CDR2 FQGNSA. This CDR3 contains 13 residues. The DNA of the CDR3 is TGTGCCAGCAGCTCACAGGGGGGCACTGAAGCTTTCTTT. Translation: CASSSQGGTEAFF.

V gene TRBV11-2 combines with J gene TRBJ1-2, with D unclear. The germline gives CDR1 SGHAT, CDR2 FQNNGV. The CDR3 contains 15 residues. With 5 bases removed from V and 6 bases from J, the gap between germline ends came to 19 bases. Written as DNA, the CDR3 is TGTGCCAGCAGCCCCTCGCAGGTGGCGCGGGATGGCTACACCTTC. Encoded protein: CASSPSQVARDGYTF.

At least ten counts were recorded for this clone. The genes are TRBV4-3 and TRBJ1-4, with a tentative D call TRBD1 (6 bases). The length of the CDR3 is 14 residues. Germline V gene data show CDR1 as LGHNA and CDR2 as YSLEER. Trimming pared 5 bases from V and 3 bases from J, leaving 10 bases between. This chain's CDR3 is CASSRDTSNEKLFF. The DNA of the CDR3 is TGCGCCAGCAGCAGGGACACCTCTAATGAAAAACTGTTTTTT.

The chain employs TRBV28 and TRBJ1-1, with TRBD1 as a possible D gene (6 bases). V shed 7 bases and J shed 6 bases, with 21 bases lying between them. This CDR3 spans 15 amino acids. In germline, CDR1 is MDHEN, CDR2 SYDVKM. CDR3 region: CASNYYGTGLPEAFF. The CDR3 DNA is TGTGCCAGCAATTATTATGGCACAGGGTTGCCTGAAGCTTTCTTT.

The V call is TRBV7-2, the J call TRBJ1-3; D is unresolved. The germline V and J ends were trimmed by 8 bases and 8 bases, with 10 bases remaining between them. This CDR3 is built from 11 residues. Germline loops: CDR1 SGHTA, CDR2 FQGNSA. The CDR3 region is CASALGYTIYF. CDR3 nucleotides: TGTGCCAGCGCTCTCGGTTACACCATATATTTT.

This chain joins TRBV5-1 and TRBJ1-1; D might be TRBD1 (6 bases). V lost 0 bases to trimming and J lost 4 bases, with 16 bases between them. The CDR3 has 16 amino acids. The germline V gene has CDR1 SGHRS and CDR2 YFSETQ. The CDR3 bases are TGCGCCAGCAGCTTGGAGTTACGACAGGCTAGCACTGAAGCTTTCTTT. This gives the protein CASSLELRQASTEAFF.

This sequence joins TRBV5-1 and TRBJ1-5, with D uncertain. V dropped 0 bases and J dropped 5 bases, with 9 bases sitting between them. This CDR3 comprises 14 residues. Germline assignment: CDR1 SGHRS and CDR2 YFSETQ. CDR3 loop: CASSLAKIDQPQHF. CDR3 DNA: TGCGCCAGCAGCTTGGCGAAGATAGATCAGCCCCAGCATTTT. The full variable domain, its missing parts supplied by reference TRBV5-1 and TRBJ1-5, is KAGVTQTPRYLIKTRGQQVTLSCSPISGHRSVSWYQQTPGQGLQFLFEYFSETQRNKGNFPGRFSGRQFSNSRSEMNVSTLELGDSALYLCASSLAKIDQPQHFGDGTRLSIL.

In this sample, this clone turned up once. The rearrangement links TRBV19 to TRBJ2-3; 7 nucleotides agree with TRBD1. The CDR3 runs to 15 residues. Germline lookup yields CDR1 LNHDA and CDR2 SQIVND (reference sequence). V was pared by 6 bases and J by 2 bases, with 8 bases of the junction left unmatched. CDR3 sequence reads: CASRQGTASTDTQYF. The CDR3, as DNA: TGTGCCAGTAGGCAAGGGACAGCATCCACAGATACGCAGTATTTT.

This chain connects TRBV14 to TRBJ2-2; D possibly corresponds to TRBD1 (6 bases). This CDR3 spans 16 amino acids. V lost 4 bases and J lost 4, with 16 bases in between. The germline gives CDR1 SGHDN, CDR2 FVKESK. CDR3 bases: TGTGCCAGCAGCCCGCGGCAGGGGCGAGGCACCGGGGAGCTGTTTTTT. It specifies CASSPRQGRGTGELFF.

The chain links TRBV3-1 (or the pseudogene TRBV3-2) to TRBJ2-3, with D perhaps matching TRBD1 (5 bases). V lost 7 bases to trimming and J lost 2 bases, with 13 bases between them. CDR1 is LGHDT and CDR2 is YNNKEL in the germline V gene (reference sequence). This CDR3 spans 14 amino acids. The CDR3 region is CASTLWGTTDTQYF. In DNA, the CDR3 is TGTGCCAGCACACTGTGGGGCACCACAGATACGCAGTATTTT.

This chain uses TRBV29-1 with TRBJ2-2, with 7 positions matching TRBD2. This CDR3 spans 13 amino acids. The V gene's germline CDR1 is SQVTM and CDR2 ANQGSEA. With V trimmed by 6 bases and J by 4 bases, 5 bases remained unmatched. The CDR3 protein is CSVRGSPTGELFF. For the CDR3, the DNA is TGCAGCGTCCGCGGGAGTCCCACCGGGGAGCTGTTTTTT.

This chain connects TRBV28 to TRBJ1-6; weak D call: TRBD1 (5 bases). CDR3 size: 13 residues. Trimming pared 7 bases from V and 8 bases from J, leaving 12 bases between. Germline CDR1 and CDR2: MDHEN and SYDVKM. CDR3 sequence reads: CASTPGGYSPLHF. The DNA of the CDR3 is TGTGCCAGCACTCCCGGGGGGTATTCACCCCTCCACTTT.

The chain carries TRBV5-5 and TRBJ2-7; the D gene is possibly TRBD1 (6 bases). Trimming shortened V by 4 bases and J by 3 bases, and 11 bases separated the two germline ends. CDR1 and CDR2 (germline): SGHKS, YYEKEE (reference sequence). The length of the CDR3 is 13 residues. CDR3 region: CASSRRDNYEQYF. The CDR3 DNA follows: TGTGCCAGCAGCCGCCGGGACAACTACGAGCAGTACTTC.

This chain connects TRBV7-3 to TRBJ2-7, with D tentatively TRBD2 (6 bases). V was trimmed by 10 bases and J by 4 bases, leaving 44 bases between them. The CDR3 length is 22 residues. From germline, CDR1 is SGHTA and CDR2 FQGTGA. The CDR3 DNA reads as TGTGCCACCAGAGAACGGGACTTAACGCCAGGAATTGGGCCTAGCGAATTTTACGAGCAGTACTTC. It codes for CATRERDLTPGIGPSEFYEQYF.

This chain links TRBV6-5 with TRBJ1-2; D possibly corresponds to TRBD1 (6 bases). Germline values: CDR1 MNHEY, CDR2 SVGAGI. This CDR3 comprises 14 residues. The V end lost 6 bases, the J end lost 8 bases, and 19 bases lay between the germline ends. The CDR3 sequence is CASRSGAAQRGYTF. The CDR3 nucleotides are TGTGCCAGCAGGTCAGGGGCCGCGCAGAGGGGCTACACCTTC.

The chain employs TRBV14 and TRBJ1-6; 7 nucleotides align to TRBD1. V shed 1 base, J shed 11 bases, and the junction held 8 bases outside the gene matches. Germline V gene sequence: CDR1 SGHDN, CDR2 FVKESK. This CDR3 has 15 amino acids. The CDR3 region is CASSQALTGAAPLHF. CDR3 coding DNA: TGTGCCAGCAGCCAAGCCCTCACAGGGGCAGCACCCCTCCACTTT.

The count of this clone is one. V is TRBV7-2 and J is TRBJ2-1; 7 bases match TRBD2. V shed 5 bases, J shed 7 bases, and the junction held 11 bases outside the gene matches. Germline V gene lookup returns CDR1 SGHTA and CDR2 FQGNSA. The CDR3 has 15 residues. The CDR3 sequence is CASSPSRGRYNEQFF. CDR3 DNA sequence: TGTGCCAGCAGCCCTTCGCGGGGGAGGTATAATGAGCAGTTCTTC.